The subject of this entry is one TCR beta chain. Its binding antigen is unknown. Base qualities are not at hand, and no much larger clone is one base apart. TCRbeta CDR3 regions were amplified from genomic DNA using the immunoSEQ Assay, a bias-controlled multiplex PCR. The authors' pipeline ran thus. Nucleated cell counts per sample were estimated from amplification of reference gene primers within the assay. To quantify the absolute abundance of each unique TCRbeta CDR3 rearrangement, sequence reads were collapsed and filtered. For each sample, productive Simpson clonality was calculated by taking the square root of Simpson's diversity index across productive rearrangements. Here the immuneACCESS table is served through TCRdb, limited to in-frame sequences with V and J called. Missing clones are a known gap in these copies; in checked studies unresolved V genes cover under half, and the rest lacks a known reason. That table supplies the V and J calls and clone size; D and trimming were determined from the DNA. In this sample the table shows approximately 50,000 clones, 80% to 90% of which occur a single time. 6.5% of the sample belongs to the ten largest clones.

Whole blood was collected in K2EDTA tubes by collaborating institutions according to the institutions' own protocols. For TCRbeta analysis, collaborators shipped samples as frozen whole blood, isolated PBMCs, or DNA extracted from either of those sample types. This record belongs to a study of blood T cell repertoires in COVID-19 (TCRdb year 2020). Broadly, across the study: The collaborator samples originated in the United States, Italy and Spain and spanned the acute and convalescent phases of COVID-19. The prospective study material was composed of cDNA or gDNA derived from T cells, B-cell-depleted T cells, or PBMCs. The dataset comprised deeply sampled blood TCRbeta repertoires from subjects exposed to, actively infected with, or recovered from COVID-19. The repertoires were released in a freely available public database intended as a resource for research on the immune response to SARS-CoV-2. The samples were drawn from two sources: the first 160 participants of the ongoing ImmuneRACE study, and 1,000 to 1,500 subjects contributed by 6 global collaborators. Nearly every sample came with metadata listing a de-identified subject ID, COVID-19 status, age in years and sex. Where available, HLA class I and class II types were taken from metadata supplied by the sample provider and were not determined by assay-based typing.

Overall results and qualifications from the work: The amount of clinical and demographic metadata varied by source and participant and was provided uncurated.

Trimming removed 2 bases from V and 8 bases from J; the gene matches leave 7 bases unexplained. Based on the germline V gene (reference sequence), the CDR1 and CDR2 sequences are LNHDA and SQIVND. The CDR3 spans 16 residues, from the cysteine through the phenylalanine. Of the read, only the CDR3 DNA is kept; its 48 bases are in frame from base 1. The chain links TRBV19 with TRBJ1-6; 9 bases in between match TRBD1. The origin of this receptor is a man aged 50 to 60 with active COVID-19. Sequenced input: peripheral blood. The DNA sequence is as follows: TGTGCCAGTAGTATACTCACCGGGACAGGGCATTCACCCCTCCACTTT. This gives the protein CASSILTGTGHSPLHF.